Below are 21 T cell receptor beta chains sequenced from a single sample in a study of T cell responses to AZD1222 COVID-19 vaccine. Libraries were prepared by immunoSEQ multiplex PCR; TCRdb keeps only in-frame clonotypes and omits some of them. Of 95,000 to 150,000 clones in the sample, 87% were seen once. This sample comprised peripheral blood, obtained 28 days after the second AZD1222 dose. Receptor source: an adult who received the AZD1222 COVID-19 vaccine.

The chain carries TRBV5-4 and TRBJ1-3, with 12 nucleotides matching TRBD1. The CDR3 is 17 amino acids. V trimming: 10 bases; J trimming: 2 bases; junction bases outside the gene matches: 13. Germline CDR1 SGHNT, CDR2 YYREEE (reference sequence). CDR3 bases: TGTGCCGGTGGGACAGGGGGCTCACGGGGTGCTGGAAACACCATATATTTT. Translating it yields CAGGTGGSRGAGNTIYF.

This sequence joins TRBV7-9 and TRBJ2-3; 7 bases map to TRBD2. This CDR3 comprises 17 residues. The trim removed 1 base at V and 3 bases at J, leaving 10 bases unmatched. Germline V CDR1 and CDR2: SEHNR, FQNEAQ (reference sequence). CDR3 amino acids: CASSLGVTSRRTDTQYF. In DNA, the CDR3 is TGTGCCAGCAGCTTAGGGGTGACTAGCCGCCGGACAGATACGCAGTATTTT. Filled out from reference TRBV7-9 and TRBJ2-3, the complete variable domain reads DTGVSQNPRHKITKRGQNVTFRCDPISEHNRLYWYRQTLGQGPEFLTYFQNEAQLEKSRLLSDRFSAERPKGSFSTLEIQRTEQGDSAMYLCASSLGVTSRRTDTQYFGPGTRLTVL.

This rearrangement joins TRBV7-9 to TRBJ1-2, with a weak D call TRBD1 (5 bases). V dropped 4 bases and J dropped 2 bases, with 8 bases sitting between them. Germline assignment: CDR1 SEHNR and CDR2 FQNEAQ (reference sequence). The CDR3 contains 13 residues. The CDR3 here is CASSYQGNYGYTF. Here the CDR3 DNA reads TGTGCCAGCAGCTACCAGGGAAACTATGGCTACACCTTC.

The chain recombines TRBV28 with TRBJ1-4, with 9 bases matching TRBD1. This CDR3 region has 13 residues. The V and J ends lost 8 bases and 6 bases, in that order; junction bases with no gene match: 4. The germline V gene has CDR1 MDHEN and CDR2 SYDVKM. The CDR3 DNA reads TGTGCCAGCCGGGACAGGGTGGATGAAAAACTGTTTTTT. Its protein is CASRDRVDEKLFF. Using reference TRBV28 and TRBJ1-4 for the parts outside the CDR3, the full variable domain is DVKVTQSSRYLVKRTGEKVFLECVQDMDHENMFWYRQDPGLGLRLIYFSYDVKMKEKGDIPEGYSVSREKKERFSLILESASTNQTSMYLCASRDRVDEKLFFGSGTQLSVL.

V usage is TRBV30 and J usage is TRBJ1-2; no definite D call. V was trimmed by 0 bases and J by 3 bases, leaving 5 bases between them. The CDR3 is 12 amino acids. Germline V gene lookup returns CDR1 GTSNPN and CDR2 SVGIG (reference sequence). CDR3 DNA sequence: TGTGCCTGGAGTGTTTTAGACTATGGCTACACCTTC. This gives the protein CAWSVLDYGYTF.

The V and J genes are TRBV5-5 and TRBJ2-3; TRBD2 agrees at 12 bases. CDR1 is SGHKS, CDR2 YYEKEE, per germline (reference sequence). The J segment lost 4 bases and the V segment lost 4 bases, leaving 7 bases of the junction unmatched. The CDR3 contains 16 residues. CDR3 in amino acids: CASSNPSGGAPDTQYF. The DNA for the CDR3 is TGTGCCAGCAGCAACCCTAGCGGGGGGGCCCCAGATACGCAGTATTTT.

V gene TRBV7-2 combines with J gene TRBJ2-3; D may be TRBD1 (5 bases). The CDR3 length is 16 residues. Germline-derived CDR1 and CDR2 are SGHTA and FQGNSA. V lost 3 bases, J lost 5 bases, and 18 bases lay in between. CDR3 residues: CASSFRSTGQLDTQYF. DNA for the CDR3: TGTGCCAGCAGCTTTAGGTCCACAGGCCAATTAGATACGCAGTATTTT.

This chain joins TRBV29-1 and TRBJ1-1; no firm D call. V lost 4 bases to trimming and J lost 1 base, with 10 bases between them. The CDR3 runs 13 residues. Germline CDR1 and CDR2: SQVTM and ANQGSEA. In DNA form, the CDR3 reads TGCAGCGTTGCCCGGACCGGGAACACTGAAGCTTTCTTT. Translating gives CSVARTGNTEAFF.

The chain carries TRBV5-1 and TRBJ2-1, with D perhaps TRBD2 (5 bases). The CDR3 totals 11 residues. V gave up 3 bases and J gave up 8 bases, with 6 bases separating them. Germline V lookup: CDR1 SGHRS, CDR2 YFSETQ. The CDR3 region is CASSWGDEQFF. CDR3 nucleotides: TGCGCCAGCAGCTGGGGAGATGAGCAGTTCTTC.

The V call is TRBV30, the J call TRBJ2-2; D is uncertain. CDR1 is GTSNPN, CDR2 SVGIG, per germline (reference sequence). V lost 3 bases and J 6 bases, leaving 11 bases between the germline ends. The CDR3 has 13 residues. CDR3 region: CAWRLLRAGELFF. CDR3 coding DNA: TGTGCCTGGAGACTACTCCGTGCCGGGGAGCTGTTTTTT.

This clone is medium-sized (0.01 to 0.1%) in the sample. Other DNA sequences in this specimen translate into the identical CDR3. DNA for the CDR3: TGTGCCAGCAGTTTCTTCTTTTATGGCTACACCTTC. The encoded protein is CASSFFFYGYTF. The chain uses TRBV12-3 or TRBV12-4 and TRBJ1-2, with D uncertain. The CDR3 spans 12 residues. V lost 3 bases and J lost 5, with 7 bases in between.

The rearrangement uses TRBV3-1 (or the pseudogene TRBV3-2) and TRBJ2-7, with TRBD1 matching 11 bases. The CDR3 has 16 residues. Per the germline V gene, CDR1 is LGHDT and CDR2 is YNNKEL (reference sequence). V was clipped by 1 base and J by 5 bases; unmatched bases: 7. CDR3 in amino acids: CASSQAWTGGDHEQYF. As DNA, the CDR3 is TGTGCCAGCAGCCAAGCATGGACAGGGGGCGACCACGAGCAGTACTTC.

V and J are TRBV28 and TRBJ2-5, with 9 bases aligning to TRBD2. The CDR3 runs 13 residues. CDR1 is MDHEN, CDR2 SYDVKM, per germline. The V gene end was trimmed by 4 bases and the J gene end by 7 bases; junction bases not matched to a gene: 4. The CDR3 coding sequence is TGTGCCAGCAGTTATCTGCGGGGGGGGACCCAGTACTTC. It codes for CASSYLRGGTQYF.

The chain carries TRBV7-6 and TRBJ2-3; 9 nucleotides agree with TRBD2. The trim removed 5 bases at V and 0 bases at J, leaving 6 bases unmatched. This CDR3 comprises 16 residues. CDR1 SGHVS and CDR2 FNYEAQ come from the germline V gene. The CDR3 loop reads CASSPVAGGSTDTQYF. The CDR3, as DNA: TGTGCCAGCAGCCCCGTTGCGGGGGGGAGCACAGATACGCAGTATTTT.

CDR3 protein: CASSRDSLWGYTF. For the CDR3, the DNA is TGTGCCAGCAGTCGGGACAGCTTATGGGGCTACACCTTC. The genes are TRBV7-8 and TRBJ1-2; TRBD1 agrees at 7 bases. CDR3 length: 13 residues. Germline V gene sequence: CDR1 SGHVS, CDR2 FQNEAQ. The V segment lost 6 bases and the J segment 8 bases; nucleotides outside the gene matches: 9.

V is TRBV19 and J is TRBJ2-1; a possible D gene is TRBD2 (5 bases). CDR3 length equals 13 residues. Germline assignment: CDR1 LNHDA and CDR2 SQIVND (reference sequence). Trimming removed 3 bases at V and 12 bases at J, with 15 bases between. DNA of the CDR3: TGTGCCAGTAGTATTGCGACTATTACTTTGCAGTTCTTC. Protein: CASSIATITLQFF.

The rearrangement uses TRBV27 and TRBJ2-7; the match to TRBD1 covers 7 bases. V lost 5 bases, J lost 0 bases, and 7 bases stayed unmatched. The CDR3 consists of 15 residues. Germline V gene sequence: CDR1 MNHEY, CDR2 SMNVEV (reference sequence). The CDR3 coding sequence is TGTGCCAGCAGTATCGGGACAGCTTACTCCTACGAGCAGTACTTC. This sequence encodes CASSIGTAYSYEQYF.

This clone was counted only a few times. The J gene is TRBJ1-1, the V gene TRBV27; D might be TRBD1 (5 bases). V lost 6 bases and J 5 bases, leaving 13 bases between the germline ends. This CDR3 is built from 13 residues. From germline, CDR1 is MNHEY and CDR2 SMNVEV (reference sequence). DNA for the CDR3: TGTGCCAGCAGATGGGGCGCAAGGACTGAAGCTTTCTTT. Protein: CASRWGARTEAFF.

V is TRBV6-5 and J is TRBJ2-3, with 9 bases matching TRBD1. The CDR3 is 14 amino acids. Germline V gives CDR1 MNHEY, CDR2 SVGAGI. J gave up 3 bases and V 10 bases, and 8 bases lay outside the gene matches. The CDR3 loop is CATKRGTGTDTQYF. For the CDR3, the DNA is TGTGCCACCAAGAGAGGGACAGGGACAGATACGCAGTATTTT.

This clone has a single count. The chain is built from TRBV7-2 and TRBJ2-6; 10 nucleotides agree with TRBD1. Trimming cost V 2 bases and J 4 bases; bases outside gene matches: 11. Germline V gene lookup returns CDR1 SGHTA and CDR2 FQGNSA. The CDR3 sequence is 19 residues long. CDR3 loop: CASSLQTGGATFGANVLTF. CDR3 nucleotides: TGTGCCAGCAGCTTACAGACAGGGGGCGCAACATTCGGGGCCAACGTCCTGACTTTC. Variable domain in full (rest from reference TRBV7-2 and TRBJ2-6): GAGVSQSPSNKVTEKGKDVELRCDPISGHTALYWYRQSLGQGLEFLIYFQGNSAPDKSGLPSDRFSAERTGGSVSTLTIQRTQQEDSAVYLCASSLQTGGATFGANVLTFGAGSRLTVL.

The rearrangement joins TRBV6-6 to TRBJ1-1; possibly TRBD1 for D (5 bases). CDR3 length: 11 residues. V dropped 5 bases and J dropped 10 bases, with 11 bases sitting between them. Germline V gene data show CDR1 as MNHNY and CDR2 as SVGAGI (reference sequence). The CDR3 sequence: CASSGGSSAFF. For the CDR3, the DNA is TGTGCCAGCAGTGGGGGGTCTTCAGCTTTCTTT.